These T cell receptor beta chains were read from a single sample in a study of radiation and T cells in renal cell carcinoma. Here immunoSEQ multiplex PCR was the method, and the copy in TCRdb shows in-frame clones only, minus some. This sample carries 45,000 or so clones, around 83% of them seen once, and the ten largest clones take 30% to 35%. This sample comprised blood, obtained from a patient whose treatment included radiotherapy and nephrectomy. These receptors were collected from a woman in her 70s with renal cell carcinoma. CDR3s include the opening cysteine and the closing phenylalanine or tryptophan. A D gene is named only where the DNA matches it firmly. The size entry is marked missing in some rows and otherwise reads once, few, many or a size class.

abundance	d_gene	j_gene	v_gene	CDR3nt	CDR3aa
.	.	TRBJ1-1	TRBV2	TGTGCCAGCAGTGAGCAGGGGTCAGGCACTGAAGCTTTCTTT	CASSEQGSGTEAFF
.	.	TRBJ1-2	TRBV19	TGTGCCAGTAGTAATCTAGGGGACTATGGCTACACCTTC	CASSNLGDYGYTF
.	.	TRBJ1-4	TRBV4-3	TGCGCCAGCAGCCACTCCAGAGGGACTGGCGATGAAAAACTGTTTTTT	CASSHSRGTGDEKLFF
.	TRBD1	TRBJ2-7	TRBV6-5	TGTGCCAGCAGTTACTCGGGACAGGGGCCCTACGAGCAGTACTTC	CASSYSGQGPYEQYF
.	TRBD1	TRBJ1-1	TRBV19	TGTGCCAGCGGACAGGACCGGGGGAAGGACACTGAAGCTTTCTTT	CASGQDRGKDTEAFF
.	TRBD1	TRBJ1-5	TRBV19	TGTGCCAGTAGTGAGCCGGGACAGGGGAGCAATCAGCCCCAGCATTTT	CASSEPGQGSNQPQHF
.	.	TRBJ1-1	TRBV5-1	TGCGCCAGCGCCTTGGGGCAGGTAGTGAACACTGAAGCTTTCTTT	CASALGQVVNTEAFF
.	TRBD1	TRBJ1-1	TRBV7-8	TGTGCCAGCAGCCCCCGGGACAGGGGGATAGGGGACACTGAAGCTTTCTTT	CASSPRDRGIGDTEAFF
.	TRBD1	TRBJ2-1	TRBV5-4	TGTGCCAGCAGCCCAACAGGGGGGAGCTCCTACAATGAGCAGTTCTTC	CASSPTGGSSYNEQFF
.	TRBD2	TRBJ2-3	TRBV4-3	TGCGCCAGCAGCCAAGGGCGGGAGACAGATACGCAGTATTTT	CASSQGRETDTQYF
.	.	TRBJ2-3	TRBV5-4	TGTGCCAGCAGCCCGGGGGGCTTCACAGATACGCAGTATTTT	CASSPGGFTDTQYF
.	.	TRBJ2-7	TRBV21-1	TGTGCCAGCAACGGGACTCAATCCTACGAGCAGTACTTC	CASNGTQSYEQYF
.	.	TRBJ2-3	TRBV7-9	TGTGCCAGCAGCTTAGCTCTTGGGATCCGGGGATACACAGATACGCAGTATTTT	CASSLALGIRGYTDTQYF
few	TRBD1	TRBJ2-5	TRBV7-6	TGTGCCAGCAGCCCACAGGGGGCTCTGGAGGAGACCCAGTACTTC	CASSPQGALEETQYF
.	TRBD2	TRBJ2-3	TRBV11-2	TGTGCCAGCAGCTTAGGACTAGCGGGGGTAGATACGCAGTATTTT	CASSLGLAGVDTQYF
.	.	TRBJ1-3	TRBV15	TGTGCCACCAGCAGGGAGGGCTATATCAACACCATATATTTT	CATSREGYINTIYF
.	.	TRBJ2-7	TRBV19	TGTGCCAGTAGTACAGGGACACCGGTACCCTACGAGCAGTACTTC	CASSTGTPVPYEQYF
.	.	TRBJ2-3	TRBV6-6	TGTGCCAGCACCCAAATGGGGGGAAGCACAGATACGCAGTATTTT	CASTQMGGSTDTQYF
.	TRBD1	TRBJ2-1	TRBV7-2	TGTGCCAGCAGCTTAACGGGACAGGGGATCAATGAGCAGTTCTTC	CASSLTGQGINEQFF
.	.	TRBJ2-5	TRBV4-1	TGCGCCAGCAGCTCACACCCAACTAGGCGGGGTGAGACCCAGTACTTC	CASSSHPTRRGETQYF
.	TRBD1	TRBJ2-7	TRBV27	TGTGCCAGCAGTCGAACAGCACAGGGGGTCTACGAGCAGTACTTC	CASSRTAQGVYEQYF
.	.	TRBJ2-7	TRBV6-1	TGTGCCAGCAGTGCGTACGGAACCTACGAGCAGTACTTC	CASSAYGTYEQYF
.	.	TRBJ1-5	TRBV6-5	TGTGCCAGCAACTCACTTTCGGGTCATCAGCCCCAGCATTTT	CASNSLSGHQPQHF
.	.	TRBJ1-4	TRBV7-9	TGTGCCAGCAGCAGCCCCAGGGGAACTAATGAAAAACTGTTTTTT	CASSSPRGTNEKLFF
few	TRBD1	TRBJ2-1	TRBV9	TGTGCCAGCAGCTCTAGGACAGGGGGCGTACGGGGTGAGCAGTTCTTC	CASSSRTGGVRGEQFF
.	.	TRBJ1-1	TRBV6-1	TGTGCCAGCAGTGACCAGGGCTTGAACACTGAAGCTTTCTTT	CASSDQGLNTEAFF
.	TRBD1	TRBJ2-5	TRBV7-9	TGTGCCAGCAGCCCTGGGACAGACCAAGAGACCCAGTACTTC	CASSPGTDQETQYF
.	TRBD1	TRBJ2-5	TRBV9	TGTGCCAGCAGCTCCGGGACAGGTCAAGAGACCCAGTACTTC	CASSSGTGQETQYF
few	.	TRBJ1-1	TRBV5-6	TGTGCCAGCAGCTTGATTACAGAGAACACTGAAGCTTTCTTT	CASSLITENTEAFF
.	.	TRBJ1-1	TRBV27	TGTGCCAGCAGTTCGGGAGGTCCCTCGGTAGGAACTGAAGCTTTCTTT	CASSSGGPSVGTEAFF
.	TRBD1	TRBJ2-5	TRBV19	TGTGCCAGTAGTGACAGGGGGCGAGGAGAGACCCAGTACTTC	CASSDRGRGETQYF
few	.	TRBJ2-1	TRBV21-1	TGTGCCAGCAGTTATCCGGGACTAGGCCATGAGCAGTTCTTC	CASSYPGLGHEQFF
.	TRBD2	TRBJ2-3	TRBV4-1	TGCGCCAGCAGCCAAGAGGAAGCGGGGGGGCCATCTGACCCAGATACGCAGTATTTT	CASSQEEAGGPSDPDTQYF
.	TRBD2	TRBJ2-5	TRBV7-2	TGTGCCAGCAGCTTAGGGGCTAGCGGGGGGCCTCAAGAGACCCAGTACTTC	CASSLGASGGPQETQYF
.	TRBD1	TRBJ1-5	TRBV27	TGTGCCAGCCGCCTGACAGGGTTTCGTGGCAATCAGCCCCAGCATTTT	CASRLTGFRGNQPQHF
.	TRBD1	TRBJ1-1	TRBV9	TGTGCCAGCAGCGCCGGTCTAGGGGGCTTTGAAGCTTTCTTT	CASSAGLGGFEAFF
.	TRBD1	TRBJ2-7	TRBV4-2	TGTGCCAGCAGCCTCGGACAGGAGCGCTCCTACGAGCAGTACTTC	CASSLGQERSYEQYF
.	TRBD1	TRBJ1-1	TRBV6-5	TGTGCCAGCAGCGCACAGGGGACGGGAACTGAAGCTTTCTTT	CASSAQGTGTEAFF
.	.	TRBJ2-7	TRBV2	TGTGCCAGCAAACGTACTGGCAGCTCCTACGAGCAGTACTTC	CASKRTGSSYEQYF
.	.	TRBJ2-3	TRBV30	TGTGCCTGGAGTCGGGCTAGCGACACAGATACGCAGTATTTT	CAWSRASDTDTQYF